These 3 T cell receptor beta chains share one sample of origin, sequenced in a study of T cell responses to AZD1222 COVID-19 vaccine. Produced via immunoSEQ multiplex PCR; TCRdb's table is partial and in-frame only. The profile shows about 100,000 clones, over 90% of them singletons. Sequenced material: peripheral blood, taken on day 0 of AZD1222 vaccination. Source of these receptors: an adult in good health.

The chain uses TRBV7-2 and TRBJ2-7; D may match TRBD1 or TRBD2 (6 bases each). Germline CDR1 reads SGHTA; CDR2 reads FQGNSA. This CDR3 has 15 residues. V was pared by 1 base and J by 6 bases, with 16 bases between. The CDR3 sequence: CASSLGGGGGGEQYF. CDR3 coding DNA: TGTGCCAGCAGCTTAGGAGGGGGAGGCGGTGGCGAGCAGTACTTC.

The CDR3 protein is CASRRSGSGYTF. CDR3 coding DNA: TGTGCCAGCCGACGGTCGGGGAGTGGCTACACCTTC. The rearrangement links TRBV28 to TRBJ1-2; the D is unclear. CDR1 MDHEN and CDR2 SYDVKM come from the germline V gene. This CDR3 spans 12 amino acids. V was clipped by 8 bases and J by 7 bases, with 14 bases between them.

This chain connects TRBV27 to TRBJ2-7; D is perhaps TRBD1 (6 bases). V lost 4 bases to trimming and J lost 3 bases, with 10 bases between them. The CDR3 sequence is 13 residues long. Germline V CDR1 and CDR2: MNHEY, SMNVEV (reference sequence). The CDR3 loop is CASSSGQFYEQYF. In nucleotides, the CDR3 is TGTGCCAGCAGTTCGGGACAATTCTACGAGCAGTACTTC.